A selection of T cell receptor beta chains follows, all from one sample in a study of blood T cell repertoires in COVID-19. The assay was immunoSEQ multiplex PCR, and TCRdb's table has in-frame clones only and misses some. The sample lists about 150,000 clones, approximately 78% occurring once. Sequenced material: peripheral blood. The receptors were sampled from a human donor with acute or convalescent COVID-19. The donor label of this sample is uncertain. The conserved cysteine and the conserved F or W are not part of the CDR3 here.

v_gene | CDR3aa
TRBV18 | ASSPLSGAARSLTEAF
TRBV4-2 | ASSHDRDKNIQY
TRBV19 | ASSIWDPWGGTEAF
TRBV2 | ASRVGQASGNTIY
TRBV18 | ASSEWAAGYT
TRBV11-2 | ASSSSVGQGVEGYT
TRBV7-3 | ASSLALLDTQY
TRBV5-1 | ASSLMGIQETQY
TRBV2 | ASSGTSGGINIQY
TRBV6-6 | ASAKGGVVFYEQY
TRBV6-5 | ASSRMGGQETQY
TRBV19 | ASSIAYNTDTQY
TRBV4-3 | ASSQDPQGGRAF
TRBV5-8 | ASSLQGYSNQPQH
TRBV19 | ASSRSHSTTHTEAF
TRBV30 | AWSVRQGVVEQY
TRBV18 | ASSSDMNEKLF
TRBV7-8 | ASSMGQGRNQPQH
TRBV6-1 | ASSEAQGALPEG
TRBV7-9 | ASSHTLARRQETQY
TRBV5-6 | ASSSLRGTTYEQY
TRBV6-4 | ASSNRAADTQY
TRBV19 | ATDTGAFYNEQF
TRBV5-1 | ASSLAVQTGVNTEAF
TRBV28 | ASSIEAGELF
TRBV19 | ASSIQRGGSEAF
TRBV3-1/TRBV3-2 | ASSQAPTASYEQY
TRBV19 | ASSIRDMNTEAF
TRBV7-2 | ASSLAPGLRGWQY
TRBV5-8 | ASSTRQGTGNTIY
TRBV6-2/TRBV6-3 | ASSYGSGGGYNEQF
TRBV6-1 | ASSDSRNRGEKLF
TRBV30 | AWSVGIGVNTEAF
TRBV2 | ASSGNRGTNQPQH
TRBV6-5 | ASTAGDANYGYT
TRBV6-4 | ASSGQGGNEQF
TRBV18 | ASSPPGAPYGYT
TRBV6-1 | ASSDYRDYGYT
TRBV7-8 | ASSPGRDSSNTGELF
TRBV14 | ASSQDLRGSGYT
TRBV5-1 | ASTPDRVFTGELF
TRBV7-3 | ASSPGSGANVLT
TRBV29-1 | SVELAGVLTQY
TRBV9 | ASSVAEPYEQY
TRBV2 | ASSITDYEQY
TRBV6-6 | ASSASTGPRRAQH
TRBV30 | AWTPDRSDQPQH
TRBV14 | ASSHPDRANTGELF
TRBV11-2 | ASSHRLAGGLNTGELF
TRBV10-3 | AISESIGGSYEQY
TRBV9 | ASSAASGGYNEQF
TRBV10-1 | ASSDYRGATEAF
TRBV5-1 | ASSLAGVNNEQF
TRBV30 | AWARLGTTGELF
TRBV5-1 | ASSLESGGLSRPDTQY